The 20 T cell receptor beta chains reported below all come from one sample, sequenced in a study of blood T cell repertoires in COVID-19. The protocol was immunoSEQ multiplex PCR, while the TCRdb copy is restricted to in-frame clones and leaves out a portion. The sample lists 350,000 to 400,000 clones; less than 90% were seen once. Sample: PBMCs or T cells enriched from blood (not recorded which). Receptor source: a woman aged 25 to 39 who had recovered from COVID-19.

J is TRBJ2-2 and V is TRBV29-1; 9 positions agree with TRBD2. J was trimmed by 6 bases and V by 4 bases; bases with no gene match: 12. The CDR3 covers 16 residues. The germline V gene has CDR1 SQVTM and CDR2 ANQGSEA. The DNA of the CDR3 is TGCAGCGTTGGAGTGGGCGTAGCGGGAGACCCCGGGGAGCTGTTTTTT. Protein product: CSVGVGVAGDPGELFF.

The chain combines TRBV7-8 with TRBJ2-3; TRBD2 matches at 9 bases. V shed 5 bases and J 2 bases; nucleotides not matched to a gene: 5. This CDR3 contains 15 residues. Looked up from germline, CDR1 is SGHVS and CDR2 is FQNEAQ. CDR3 nucleotide sequence: TGTGCCAGCAGCCCGGGACTAGCAAACACAGATACGCAGTATTTT. Protein product: CASSPGLANTDTQYF.

This chain connects TRBV7-2 to TRBJ2-7; TRBD2 matches 10 bases. J was trimmed by 7 bases and V by 1 base; bases with no gene match: 7. Germline loops: CDR1 SGHTA, CDR2 FQGNSA. This CDR3 has 15 residues. CDR3 bases: TGTGCCAGCAGCTTAGTCGCGACTAGCGGGTCGGAGCAGTACTTC. This encodes CASSLVATSGSEQYF. The full variable domain, completed using reference TRBV7-2 and TRBJ2-7, is GAGVSQSPSNKVTEKGKDVELRCDPISGHTALYWYRQSLGQGLEFLIYFQGNSAPDKSGLPSDRFSAERTGGSVSTLTIQRTQQEDSAVYLCASSLVATSGSEQYFGPGTRLTVT.

This chain uses TRBV24-1 with TRBJ2-3; 10 nucleotides match TRBD1. The J segment lost 4 bases and the V segment lost 2 bases, leaving 8 bases of the junction unmatched. The CDR3 totals 17 residues. The germline V gene has CDR1 KGHDR and CDR2 SFDVKD. For the CDR3, the DNA is TGTGCCACCAGTGATTCCGGGACAGGGGTAGGTGCAGATACGCAGTATTTT. Translated, it gives CATSDSGTGVGADTQYF.

The V gene is TRBV11-3, the J gene TRBJ2-3; a possible D gene is TRBD1 (6 bases). The CDR3 has 13 amino acids. V was shortened by 2 bases and J by 5 bases, with 8 bases between the two germline ends. The germline gives CDR1 SGHNT, CDR2 YENEEA. The CDR3 coding sequence is TGTGCCAGCAGCTTATCCAGGGGAGATACGCAGTATTTT. Protein sequence: CASSLSRGDTQYF.

The chain is built from TRBV19 and TRBJ1-1; TRBD1 is a possible D gene (6 bases). CDR3 size: 15 residues. CDR1 LNHDA and CDR2 SQIVND come from the germline V gene (reference sequence). The germline V and J ends were trimmed by 3 bases and 1 base, with 12 bases remaining between them. This CDR3 is CASSINRDGNTEAFF. Written as DNA, the CDR3 is TGTGCCAGTAGTATCAACAGGGATGGGAACACTGAAGCTTTCTTT.

This clone was seen a single time. This chain connects TRBV6-5 to TRBJ1-2, with D perhaps matching TRBD1 (5 bases). The V end was cut by 6 bases, the J end by 7 bases, with 15 bases between. The CDR3 extends over 13 amino acids. The germline CDR1 and CDR2 sequences are MNHEY and SVGAGI. CDR3 nucleotide sequence: TGTGCCAGCAGGCGGGGGGGGGATATTGGCTACACCTTC. This codes for CASRRGGDIGYTF.

The chain carries TRBV5-4 and TRBJ2-7, with TRBD1 identical over 7 bases. Trimming at V came to 7 bases and at J to 2 bases, leaving 9 bases not matched to a gene. Germline values: CDR1 SGHNT, CDR2 YYREEE (reference sequence). The CDR3 runs to 14 residues. This CDR3 reads CASQFGTVTYEQYF. CDR3 nucleotide sequence: TGTGCCAGCCAATTCGGGACAGTCACCTACGAGCAGTACTTC.

The chain uses TRBV5-1 and TRBJ1-1; TRBD1 is a possible D gene (6 bases). Germline V CDR1 and CDR2: SGHRS, YFSETQ. With 0 bases removed from V and 3 bases from J, the gap between germline ends came to 9 bases. The CDR3 loop spans 14 amino acids. In DNA, the CDR3 is TGCGCCAGCAGCTTGGCAGGGGAAGACACTGAAGCTTTCTTT. It is translated as CASSLAGEDTEAFF. Full variable domain (outside the CDR3, taken from reference TRBV5-1 and TRBJ1-1): KAGVTQTPRYLIKTRGQQVTLSCSPISGHRSVSWYQQTPGQGLQFLFEYFSETQRNKGNFPGRFSGRQFSNSRSEMNVSTLELGDSALYLCASSLAGEDTEAFFGQGTRLTVV.

The gene calls are TRBV2 and TRBJ1-4; no clear D gene. Trimming took 2 bases from V and 12 from J, leaving 7 bases between them. The CDR3 is made up of 11 amino acids. Germline V lookup: CDR1 SNHLY, CDR2 FYNNEI. Here the CDR3 reads CASSEFGELFF. The CDR3 DNA follows: TGTGCCAGCAGTGAATTTGGAGAACTGTTTTTT.

V gene TRBV5-1 combines with J gene TRBJ2-2; 7 nucleotides agree with TRBD1. V shed 0 bases, J shed 2 bases, and the junction held 4 bases outside the gene matches. CDR1 is SGHRS and CDR2 is YFSETQ in the germline V gene. This CDR3 is built from 16 residues. The CDR3 sequence: CASSLGDRVNTGELFF. CDR3 nucleotide sequence: TGCGCCAGCAGCTTGGGCGACAGGGTAAACACCGGGGAGCTGTTTTTT. Filled out from reference TRBV5-1 and TRBJ2-2, the complete variable domain reads KAGVTQTPRYLIKTRGQQVTLSCSPISGHRSVSWYQQTPGQGLQFLFEYFSETQRNKGNFPGRFSGRQFSNSRSEMNVSTLELGDSALYLCASSLGDRVNTGELFFGEGSRLTVL.

CDR3 protein: CASSIRDRDQPQHF. The CDR3, as DNA: TGTGCCAGTAGTATTCGGGACAGAGATCAGCCCCAGCATTTT. The chain recombines TRBV19 with TRBJ1-5; TRBD1 matches at 7 bases. V shed 3 bases and J 5 bases; nucleotides not matched to a gene: 4. The CDR3 contains 14 residues. Germline V gene sequence: CDR1 LNHDA, CDR2 SQIVND (reference sequence).

The V and J genes are TRBV18 and TRBJ1-5; possibly TRBD1 for D (6 bases). The germline V gene has CDR1 KGHSH and CDR2 LQKENI. Trimming shortened V by 3 bases and J by 7 bases, and 13 bases separated the two germline ends. The CDR3 runs 14 residues. CDR3 sequence: CASSPPQGGQPQHF. The CDR3 nucleotides read TGTGCCAGCTCACCGCCACAGGGTGGCCAGCCCCAGCATTTT.

The chain links TRBV6-5 to TRBJ2-1; tentative D call: TRBD2 (6 bases). Per germline, CDR1 MNHEY and CDR2 SVGAGI. Trimming removed 6 bases from V and 10 bases from J, with 13 bases in between. The CDR3 runs to 12 residues. In DNA form, the CDR3 reads TGTGCCAGCAGACACGCTAGCGACGAGCAGTTCTTC. Amino acid sequence: CASRHASDEQFF.

The chain employs TRBV6-5 and TRBJ2-7, with D possibly matching TRBD1 (5 bases). Trimming stripped 6 bases from V and 3 bases from J, with 15 bases between. The CDR3 spans 14 residues. The germline gives CDR1 MNHEY, CDR2 SVGAGI. The CDR3 DNA is TGTGCCAGCAGCGACCTGGGGCAGGTCTACGAGCAGTACTTC. Protein product: CASSDLGQVYEQYF.

The rearrangement joins TRBV29-1 to TRBJ1-3, with TRBD1 identical over 7 bases. The CDR3 extends over 13 amino acids. The germline gives CDR1 SQVTM, CDR2 ANQGSEA. With 3 bases clipped from V and 4 bases from J, the junction kept 3 bases outside the gene matches. CDR3 sequence reads: CSVETGLGNTIYF. DNA for the CDR3: TGCAGCGTTGAGACAGGGTTAGGAAACACCATATATTTT.

Only one count was recorded for this clone. CDR3 loop: CASSVGMSGDGYTF. The CDR3 DNA reads TGTGCCAGCAGCGTAGGGATGTCGGGGGATGGCTACACCTTC. J is TRBJ1-2 and V is TRBV9; D might be TRBD1 (5 bases). Per germline, CDR1 SGDLS and CDR2 YYNGEE. This CDR3 contains 14 residues. With 0 bases removed from V and 6 bases from J, the gap between germline ends came to 12 bases.

The genes are TRBV11-2 and TRBJ2-1; TRBD1 matches at 8 bases. V lost 3 bases to trimming and J lost 3 bases; unmatched junction nucleotides: 13. Germline lookup yields CDR1 SGHAT and CDR2 FQNNGV. The CDR3 covers 18 residues. The CDR3 loop is CASSLKQPAGTGYNEQFF. DNA of the CDR3: TGTGCCAGCAGCTTGAAGCAACCCGCCGGGACAGGCTACAATGAGCAGTTCTTC.

This chain connects TRBV20-1 to TRBJ2-5, with D possibly TRBD1 on 5 matching bases. Germline CDR1 reads DFQATT; CDR2 reads SNEGSKA (reference sequence). This CDR3 is 11 amino acids long. V was trimmed by 5 bases and J by 4 bases, leaving 8 bases between them. The CDR3 DNA reads TGCAGTGCTCGCCAGGGAGAGACCCAGTACTTC. This codes for CSARQGETQYF.

This rearrangement joins TRBV15 to TRBJ1-5; maybe TRBD1 (5 bases). The CDR3 contains 15 residues. The ends were cut back, 0 bases at V and 5 bases at J, with 11 bases in the middle. Germline CDR1 and CDR2: LNHNV and YYDKDF (reference sequence). CDR3 residues: CATSRDLGQHQPQHF. DNA for the CDR3: TGTGCCACCAGCAGAGATCTTGGACAACATCAGCCCCAGCATTTT.